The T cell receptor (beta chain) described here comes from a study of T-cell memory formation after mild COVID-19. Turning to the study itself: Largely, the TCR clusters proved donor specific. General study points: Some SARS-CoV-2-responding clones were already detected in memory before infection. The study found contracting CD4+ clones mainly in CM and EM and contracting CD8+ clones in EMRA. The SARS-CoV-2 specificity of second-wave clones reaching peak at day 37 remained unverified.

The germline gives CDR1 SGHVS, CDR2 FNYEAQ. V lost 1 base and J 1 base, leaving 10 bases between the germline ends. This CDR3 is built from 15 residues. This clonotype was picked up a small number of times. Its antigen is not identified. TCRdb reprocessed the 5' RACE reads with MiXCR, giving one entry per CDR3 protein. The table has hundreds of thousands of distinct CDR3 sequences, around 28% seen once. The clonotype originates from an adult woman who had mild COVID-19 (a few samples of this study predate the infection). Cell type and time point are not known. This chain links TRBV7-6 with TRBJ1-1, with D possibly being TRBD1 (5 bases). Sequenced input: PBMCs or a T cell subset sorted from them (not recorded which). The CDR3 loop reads CASSLESGRNTEAFF. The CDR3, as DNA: TGTGCCAGCAGCTTAGAGTCAGGGAGGAACACTGAAGCTTTCTTT.